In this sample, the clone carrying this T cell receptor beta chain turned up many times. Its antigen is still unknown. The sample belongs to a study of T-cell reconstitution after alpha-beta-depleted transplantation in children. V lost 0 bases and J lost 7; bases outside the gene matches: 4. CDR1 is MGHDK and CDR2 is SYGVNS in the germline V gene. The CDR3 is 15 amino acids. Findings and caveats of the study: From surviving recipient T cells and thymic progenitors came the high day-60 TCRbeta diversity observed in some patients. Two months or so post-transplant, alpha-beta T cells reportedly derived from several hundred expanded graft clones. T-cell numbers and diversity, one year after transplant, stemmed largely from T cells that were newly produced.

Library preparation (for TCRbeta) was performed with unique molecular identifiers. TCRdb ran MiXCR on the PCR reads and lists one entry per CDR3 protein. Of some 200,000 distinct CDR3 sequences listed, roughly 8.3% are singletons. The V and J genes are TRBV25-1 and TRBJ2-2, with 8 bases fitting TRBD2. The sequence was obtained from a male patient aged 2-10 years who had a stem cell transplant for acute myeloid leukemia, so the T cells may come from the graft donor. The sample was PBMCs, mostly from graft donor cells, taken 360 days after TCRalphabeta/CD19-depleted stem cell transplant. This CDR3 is CASSEYLREDGELFF. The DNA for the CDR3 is TGTGCCAGCAGTGAATATTTGCGGGAGGACGGGGAGCTGTTTTTT.